This T cell receptor beta chain was captured in a study of Graves' ophthalmopathy and Graves' hyperthyroidism. Study conclusions and caveats: A majority of expanded thyroid clonotypes exceeding 0.001 frequency were likewise present in blood.

Ophthalmopathy in the donors was of moderate-to-severe activity, with CAS ≥3, NOSPECS ≥4 and duration under 3 months. On this clonotype itself: Its antigen is not identified.

The CDR3 has 13 amino acids. Germline loops: CDR1 MNHNS, CDR2 SASEGT. The V gene lost 6 bases and the J gene lost 0 bases, with 6 bases spanning the gap. Amplifying from RNA transcripts, the study obtained TCR beta CDR3 regions. After a first-round RT-PCR with HTBI primers, a second-round multiplex PCR was run. TCRdb passed the multiplex PCR reads through MiXCR, listing each CDR3 protein once. The table includes approximately 210,000 distinct CDR3 sequences, around a fifth detected once. The source is a woman aged 45 to 65 with Graves' ophthalmopathy. The specimen was peripheral blood. The J gene is TRBJ1-5, the V gene TRBV6-1, with no clear D. The DNA of the CDR3 is TGTGCCAGCAGGCACTTTAGCAATCAGCCCCAGCATTTT. Translated, it gives CASRHFSNQPQHF.